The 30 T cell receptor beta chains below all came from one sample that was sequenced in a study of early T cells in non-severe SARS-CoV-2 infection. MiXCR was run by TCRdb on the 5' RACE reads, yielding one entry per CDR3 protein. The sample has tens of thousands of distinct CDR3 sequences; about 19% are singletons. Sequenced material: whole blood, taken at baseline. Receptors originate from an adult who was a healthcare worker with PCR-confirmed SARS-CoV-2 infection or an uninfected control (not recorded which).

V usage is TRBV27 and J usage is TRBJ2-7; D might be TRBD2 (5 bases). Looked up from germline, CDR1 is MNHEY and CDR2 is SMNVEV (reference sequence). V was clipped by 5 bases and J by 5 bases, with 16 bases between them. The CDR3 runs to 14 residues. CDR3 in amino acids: CASSGRGPLDEQYF. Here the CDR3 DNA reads TGTGCCAGCAGTGGTAGAGGGCCCCTGGACGAGCAGTACTTC.

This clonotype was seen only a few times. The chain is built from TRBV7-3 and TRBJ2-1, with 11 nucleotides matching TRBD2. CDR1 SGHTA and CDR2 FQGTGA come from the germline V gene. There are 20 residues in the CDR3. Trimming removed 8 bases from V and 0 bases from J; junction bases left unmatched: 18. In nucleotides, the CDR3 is TGTGCCAGCGGGGACAGCATCGAGACTAGCGGGGTTAGCTCCTACAATGAGCAGTTCTTC. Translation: CASGDSIETSGVSSYNEQFF.

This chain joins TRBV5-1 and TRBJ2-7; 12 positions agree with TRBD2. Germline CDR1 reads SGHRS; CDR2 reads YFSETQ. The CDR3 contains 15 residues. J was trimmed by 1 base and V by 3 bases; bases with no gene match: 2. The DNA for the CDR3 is TGCGCCAGCAGCTCGACTAGCGGGGGTTCCTACGAGCAGTACTTC. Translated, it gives CASSSTSGGSYEQYF.

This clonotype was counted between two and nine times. The CDR3 sequence is CASTPRKTSYGYTF. The DNA for the CDR3 is TGTGCCAGCACCCCGAGGAAAACGTCCTATGGCTACACCTTC. The chain recombines TRBV12-3 or TRBV12-4 with TRBJ1-2; D unclear. V dropped 7 bases and J dropped 4 bases, with 16 bases sitting between them. The CDR3 extends over 14 amino acids.

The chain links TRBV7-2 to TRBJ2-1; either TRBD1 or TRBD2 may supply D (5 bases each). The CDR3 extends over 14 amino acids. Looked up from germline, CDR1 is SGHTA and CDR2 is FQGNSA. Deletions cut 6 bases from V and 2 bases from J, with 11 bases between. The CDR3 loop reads CASRGTLPYNEQFF. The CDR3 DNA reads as TGTGCCAGCAGAGGGACGCTCCCCTACAATGAGCAGTTCTTC.

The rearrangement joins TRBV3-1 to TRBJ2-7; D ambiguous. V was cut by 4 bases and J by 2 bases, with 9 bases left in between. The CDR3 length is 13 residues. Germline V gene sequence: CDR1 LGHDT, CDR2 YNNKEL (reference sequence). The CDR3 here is CASSLNRAYEQYF. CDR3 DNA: TGTGCCAGCAGCCTAAACAGAGCCTACGAGCAGTACTTC.

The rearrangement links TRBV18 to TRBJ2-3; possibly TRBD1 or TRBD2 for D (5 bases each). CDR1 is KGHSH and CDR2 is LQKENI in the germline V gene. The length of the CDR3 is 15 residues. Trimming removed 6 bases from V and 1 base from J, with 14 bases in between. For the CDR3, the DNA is TGTGCCAGCTCGCCAGGGATGGAGGGCACAGATACGCAGTATTTT. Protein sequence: CASSPGMEGTDTQYF.

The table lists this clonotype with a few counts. CDR3 loop: CASSFGQTANYGYTF. The CDR3 nucleotides read TGCGCCAGCAGCTTTGGACAGACCGCTAACTATGGCTACACCTTC. V gene TRBV5-1 combines with J gene TRBJ1-2; possible D gene TRBD1, 6 bases. Trimming cost V 2 bases and J 0 bases, with 11 bases left between them. Looked up from germline, CDR1 is SGHRS and CDR2 is YFSETQ. This CDR3 contains 15 residues.

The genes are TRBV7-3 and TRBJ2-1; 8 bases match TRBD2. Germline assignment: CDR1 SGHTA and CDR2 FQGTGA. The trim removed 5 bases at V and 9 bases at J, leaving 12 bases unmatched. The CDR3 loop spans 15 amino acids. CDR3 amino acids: CASSATGTSMTEQFF. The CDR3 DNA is TGTGCCAGCAGCGCAACCGGGACTAGTATGACTGAGCAGTTCTTC.

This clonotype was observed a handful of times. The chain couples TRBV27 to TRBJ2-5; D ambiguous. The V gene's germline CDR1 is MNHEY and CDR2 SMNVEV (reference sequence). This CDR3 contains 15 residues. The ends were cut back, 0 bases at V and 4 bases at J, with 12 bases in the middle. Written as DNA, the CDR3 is TGTGCCAGCAGTTTATCGCACCCCTGGGGAGAGACCCAGTACTTC. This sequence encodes CASSLSHPWGETQYF.

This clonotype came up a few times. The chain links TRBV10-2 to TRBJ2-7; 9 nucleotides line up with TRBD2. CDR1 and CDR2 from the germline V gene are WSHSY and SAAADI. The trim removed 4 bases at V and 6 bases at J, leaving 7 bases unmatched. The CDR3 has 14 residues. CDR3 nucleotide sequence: TGCGCCAGCAGTGGGACTAGCGAGATTGGCGAGCAGTACTTC. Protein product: CASSGTSEIGEQYF.

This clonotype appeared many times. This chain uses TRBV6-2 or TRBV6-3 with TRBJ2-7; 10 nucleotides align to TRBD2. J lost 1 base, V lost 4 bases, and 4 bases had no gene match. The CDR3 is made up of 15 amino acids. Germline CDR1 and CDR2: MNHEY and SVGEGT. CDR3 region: CASSSSGGLSYEQYF. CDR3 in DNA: TGTGCCAGCAGTTCTAGCGGGGGACTGTCCTACGAGCAGTACTTC.

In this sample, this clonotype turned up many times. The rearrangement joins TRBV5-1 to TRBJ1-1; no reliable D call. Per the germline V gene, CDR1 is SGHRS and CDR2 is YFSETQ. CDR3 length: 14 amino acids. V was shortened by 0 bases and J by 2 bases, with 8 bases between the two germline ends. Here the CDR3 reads CASSLGVGNTEAFF. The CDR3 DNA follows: TGCGCCAGCAGCTTGGGTGTGGGAAACACTGAAGCTTTCTTT.

For the CDR3, the DNA is TGTGCCAGCAAACAGCCCTCTGGAAACACCATATATTTT. Its translation: CASKQPSGNTIYF. The genes are TRBV2 and TRBJ1-3; D is unclear. Germline CDR1 and CDR2: SNHLY and FYNNEI. Trimming removed 7 bases at V and 0 bases at J, with 7 bases between. CDR3 size: 13 residues.

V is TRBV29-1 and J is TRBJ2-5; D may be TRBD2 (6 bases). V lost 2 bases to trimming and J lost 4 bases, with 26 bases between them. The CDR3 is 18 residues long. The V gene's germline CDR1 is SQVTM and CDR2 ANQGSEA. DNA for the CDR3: TGCAGCGTTGAATTCACCGCGCCCCGAGGAGGGGCATTAGAGACCCAGTACTTC. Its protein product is CSVEFTAPRGGALETQYF. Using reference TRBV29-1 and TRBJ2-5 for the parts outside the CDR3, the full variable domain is SAVISQKPSRDICQRGTSLTIQCQVDSQVTMMFWYRQQPGQSLTLIATANQGSEATYESGFVIDKFPISRPNLTFSTLTVSNMSPEDSSIYLCSVEFTAPRGGALETQYFGPGTRLLVL.

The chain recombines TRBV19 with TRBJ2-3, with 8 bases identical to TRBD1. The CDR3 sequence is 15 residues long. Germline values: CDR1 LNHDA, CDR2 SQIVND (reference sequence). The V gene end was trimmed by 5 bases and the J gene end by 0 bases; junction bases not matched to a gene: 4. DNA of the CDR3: TGTGCCAGTAGTTGGGACAGGAAAAGCACAGATACGCAGTATTTT. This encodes CASSWDRKSTDTQYF.

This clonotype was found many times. CDR3 in amino acids: CASSPGAEGEKLFF. DNA for the CDR3: TGTGCCAGCAGCCCAGGGGCCGAAGGTGAAAAACTGTTTTTT. V is TRBV9 and J is TRBJ1-4, with a weak D call TRBD1 (6 bases). Looked up from germline, CDR1 is SGDLS and CDR2 is YYNGEE. V was shortened by 4 bases and J by 7 bases, with 14 bases between the two germline ends. This CDR3 has 14 residues.

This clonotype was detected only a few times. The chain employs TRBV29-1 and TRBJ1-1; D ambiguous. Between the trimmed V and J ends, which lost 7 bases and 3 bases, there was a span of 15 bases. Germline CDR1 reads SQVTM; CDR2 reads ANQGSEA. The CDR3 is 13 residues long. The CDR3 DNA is TGCAGCGCTTGGGAGATCGTGGACACTGAAGCTTTCTTT. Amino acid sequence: CSAWEIVDTEAFF.

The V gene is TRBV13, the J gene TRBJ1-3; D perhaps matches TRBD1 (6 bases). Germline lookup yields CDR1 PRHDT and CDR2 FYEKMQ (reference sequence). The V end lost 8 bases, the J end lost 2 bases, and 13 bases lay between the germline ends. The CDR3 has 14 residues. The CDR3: CASRSQGAGNTIYF. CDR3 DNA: TGTGCCAGCCGTTCACAGGGAGCTGGAAACACCATATATTTT.

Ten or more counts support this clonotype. CDR3: CASSQVGTTSTDTQYF. The CDR3 DNA reads TGTGCCAGCAGCCAAGTTGGGACTACTAGCACAGATACGCAGTATTTT. The chain has TRBV4-2 and TRBJ2-3, with 7 bases matching TRBD2. CDR1 and CDR2 from the germline V gene are LGHNA and YNFKEQ. The J segment lost 0 bases and the V segment lost 1 base, leaving 4 bases of the junction unmatched. The CDR3 spans 16 residues.

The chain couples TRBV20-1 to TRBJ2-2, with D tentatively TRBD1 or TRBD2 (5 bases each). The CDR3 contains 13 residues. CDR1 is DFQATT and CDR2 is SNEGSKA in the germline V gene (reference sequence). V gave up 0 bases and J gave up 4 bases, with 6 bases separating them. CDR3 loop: CSARERGTGELFF. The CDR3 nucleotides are TGCAGTGCTAGAGAGAGGGGCACCGGGGAGCTGTTTTTT.

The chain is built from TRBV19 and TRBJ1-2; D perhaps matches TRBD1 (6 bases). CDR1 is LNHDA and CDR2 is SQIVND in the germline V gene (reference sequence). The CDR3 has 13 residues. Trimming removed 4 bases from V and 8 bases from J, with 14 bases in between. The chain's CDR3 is CASSSTQGYGYTF. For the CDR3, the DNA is TGTGCCAGTAGTAGCACCCAGGGGTACGGCTACACCTTC.

The CDR3 is CASLAGGYNEQFF. CDR3 sequence (DNA): TGTGCCAGCTTAGCGGGGGGGTACAATGAGCAGTTCTTC. V is TRBV6-1 and J is TRBJ2-1; 11 positions agree with TRBD2. The CDR3 is 13 amino acids. V was clipped by 8 bases and J by 4 bases; unmatched bases: 1. Looked up from germline, CDR1 is MNHNS and CDR2 is SASEGT.

The CDR3 loop is CATSRGTNTGELFF. CDR3 nucleotides: TGTGCCACCTCCCGAGGGACAAACACCGGGGAGCTGTTTTTT. This chain joins TRBV11-2 and TRBJ2-2, with a weak D call TRBD1 (6 bases). The CDR3 extends over 14 amino acids. Trimming took 10 bases from V and 2 from J, leaving 14 bases between them. Germline V gives CDR1 SGHAT, CDR2 FQNNGV.

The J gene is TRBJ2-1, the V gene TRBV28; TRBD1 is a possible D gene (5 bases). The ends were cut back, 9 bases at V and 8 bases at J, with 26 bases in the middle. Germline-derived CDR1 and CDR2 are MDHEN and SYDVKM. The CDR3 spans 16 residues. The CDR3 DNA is TGTGCCAGTTTAAAATCCCCCCCCGCCCAGGGATATGAGCAGTTCTTC. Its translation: CASLKSPPAQGYEQFF. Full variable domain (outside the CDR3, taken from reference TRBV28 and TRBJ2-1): DVKVTQSSRYLVKRTGEKVFLECVQDMDHENMFWYRQDPGLGLRLIYFSYDVKMKEKGDIPEGYSVSREKKERFSLILESASTNQTSMYLCASLKSPPAQGYEQFFGPGTRLTVL.

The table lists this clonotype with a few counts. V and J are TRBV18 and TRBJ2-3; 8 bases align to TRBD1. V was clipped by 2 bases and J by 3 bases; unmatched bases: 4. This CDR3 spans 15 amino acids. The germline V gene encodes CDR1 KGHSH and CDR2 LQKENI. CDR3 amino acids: CASSPRTGRTDTQYF. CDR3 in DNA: TGTGCCAGCTCACCAAGGACAGGGCGTACAGATACGCAGTATTTT.

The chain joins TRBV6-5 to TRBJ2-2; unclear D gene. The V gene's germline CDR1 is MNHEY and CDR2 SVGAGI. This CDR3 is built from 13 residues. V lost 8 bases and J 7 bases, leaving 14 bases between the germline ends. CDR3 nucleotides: TGTGCCAGCCAGTTAAGGCTTCACGGGGAGCTGTTTTTT. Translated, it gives CASQLRLHGELFF.

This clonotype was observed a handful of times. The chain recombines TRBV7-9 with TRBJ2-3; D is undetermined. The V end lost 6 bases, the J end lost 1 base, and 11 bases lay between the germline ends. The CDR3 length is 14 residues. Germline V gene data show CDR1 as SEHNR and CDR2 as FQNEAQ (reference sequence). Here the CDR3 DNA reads TGTGCCAGCAGTCACGGACCAGGCACAGATACGCAGTATTTT. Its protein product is CASSHGPGTDTQYF.

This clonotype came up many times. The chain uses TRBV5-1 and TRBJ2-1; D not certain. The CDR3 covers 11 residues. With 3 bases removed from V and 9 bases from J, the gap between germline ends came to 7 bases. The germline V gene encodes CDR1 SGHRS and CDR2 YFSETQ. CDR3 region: CASSSSTEQFF. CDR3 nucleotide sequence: TGCGCCAGCAGCTCGAGCACTGAGCAGTTCTTC.

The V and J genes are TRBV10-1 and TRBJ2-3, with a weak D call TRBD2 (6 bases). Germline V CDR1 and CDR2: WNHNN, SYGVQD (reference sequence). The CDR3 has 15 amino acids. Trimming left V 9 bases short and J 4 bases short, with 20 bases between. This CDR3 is CASGPRDSRPDTQYF. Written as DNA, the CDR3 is TGCGCCAGTGGGCCGCGGGACTCCAGGCCAGATACGCAGTATTTT.